This T cell receptor beta chain is drawn from a study of CD8 T cells in Susac syndrome. The multiple sclerosis controls were treatment-naive patients with relapsing-remitting disease that was stable or active. CDR3 length: 13 amino acids. Germline V gives CDR1 MNHEY, CDR2 SMNVEV (reference sequence). With random hexamers, reverse transcription was performed on roughly 0.5 to 1 ug of RNA. TCRdb reanalysed the immunoSEQ multiplex PCR reads using MiXCR and keeps one entry per CDR3 protein. The sample shows some 450,000 distinct CDR3 sequences, 75% to 90% of them seen only once. Comment on this clonotype: One junction end disagrees with the germline gene, perhaps due to a read error.

V is TRBV27 and J is TRBJ1-1, with no clear D. Sequenced material: CD8+ T cells from PBMCs. This receptor was taken from a human donor with multiple sclerosis. The CDR3 DNA is TGTGCCTGCAGTGTTACAGCGAACACTGAAGCTTTCTTT. It specifies CACSVTANTEAFF.